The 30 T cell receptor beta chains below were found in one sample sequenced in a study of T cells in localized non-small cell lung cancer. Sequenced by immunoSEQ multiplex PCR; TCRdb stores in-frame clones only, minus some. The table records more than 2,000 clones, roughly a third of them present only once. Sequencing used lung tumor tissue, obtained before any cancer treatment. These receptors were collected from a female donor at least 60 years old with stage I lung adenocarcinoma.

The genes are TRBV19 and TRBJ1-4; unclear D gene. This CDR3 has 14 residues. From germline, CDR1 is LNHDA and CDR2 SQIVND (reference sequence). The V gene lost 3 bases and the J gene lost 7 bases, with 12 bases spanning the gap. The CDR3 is CASSIPKGGEKLFF. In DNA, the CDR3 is TGTGCCAGTAGTATCCCGAAGGGTGGTGAAAAACTGTTTTTT.

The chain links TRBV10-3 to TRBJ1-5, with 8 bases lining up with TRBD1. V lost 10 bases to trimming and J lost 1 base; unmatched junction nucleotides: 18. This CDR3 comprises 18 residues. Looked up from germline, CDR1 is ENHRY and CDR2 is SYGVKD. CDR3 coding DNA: TGTGCCAACATCATTATTGGACAGGGTGAGGTGAGCAATCAGCCCCAGCATTTT. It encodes CANIIIGQGEVSNQPQHF.

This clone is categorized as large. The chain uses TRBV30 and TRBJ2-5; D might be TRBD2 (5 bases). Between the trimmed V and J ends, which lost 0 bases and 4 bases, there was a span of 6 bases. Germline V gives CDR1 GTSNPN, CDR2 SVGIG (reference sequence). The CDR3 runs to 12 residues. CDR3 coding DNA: TGTGCCTGGAGTGTAGGAGGAGAGACCCAGTACTTC. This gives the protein CAWSVGGETQYF.

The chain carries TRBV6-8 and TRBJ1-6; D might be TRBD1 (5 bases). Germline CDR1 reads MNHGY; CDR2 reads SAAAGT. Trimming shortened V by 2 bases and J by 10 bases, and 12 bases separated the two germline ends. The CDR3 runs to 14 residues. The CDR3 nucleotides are TGTGCCAGCAGTTACAGGGGAGCAGGGTCACCCCTCCACTTT. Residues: CASSYRGAGSPLHF.

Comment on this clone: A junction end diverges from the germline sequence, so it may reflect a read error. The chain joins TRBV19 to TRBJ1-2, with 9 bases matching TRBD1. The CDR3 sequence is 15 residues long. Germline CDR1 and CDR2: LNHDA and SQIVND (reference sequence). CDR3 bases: TGTGCGAGTACTCCCTGGACAGGGGCGGACTATGGCTACACCTTC. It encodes CASTPWTGADYGYTF.

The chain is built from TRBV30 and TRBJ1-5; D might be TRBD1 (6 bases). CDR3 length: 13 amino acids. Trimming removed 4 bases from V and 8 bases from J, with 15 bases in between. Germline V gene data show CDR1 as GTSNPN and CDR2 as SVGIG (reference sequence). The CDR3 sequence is CAWTTDRREPQHF. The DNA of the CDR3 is TGTGCCTGGACAACCGACAGGCGGGAGCCCCAGCATTTT.

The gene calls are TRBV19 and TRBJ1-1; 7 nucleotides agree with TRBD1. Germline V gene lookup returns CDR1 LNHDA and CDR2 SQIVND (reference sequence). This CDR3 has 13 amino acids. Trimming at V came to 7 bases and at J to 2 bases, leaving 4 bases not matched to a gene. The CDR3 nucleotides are TGTGCCAGTATGACAGGGATAAACACTGAAGCTTTCTTT. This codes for CASMTGINTEAFF. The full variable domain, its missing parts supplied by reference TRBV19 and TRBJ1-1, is DGGITQSPKYLFRKEGQNVTLSCEQNLNHDAMYWYRQDPGQGLRLIYYSQIVNDFQKGDIAEGYSVSREKKESFPLTVTSAQKNPTAFYLCASMTGINTEAFFGQGTRLTVV.

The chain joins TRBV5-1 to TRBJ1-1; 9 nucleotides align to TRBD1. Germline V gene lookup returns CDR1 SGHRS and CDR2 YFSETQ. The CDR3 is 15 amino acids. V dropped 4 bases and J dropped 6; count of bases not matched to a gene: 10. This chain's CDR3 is CASSTRTGVYAEAFF. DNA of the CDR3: TGCGCCAGCAGCACTAGGACAGGGGTATACGCTGAAGCTTTCTTT.

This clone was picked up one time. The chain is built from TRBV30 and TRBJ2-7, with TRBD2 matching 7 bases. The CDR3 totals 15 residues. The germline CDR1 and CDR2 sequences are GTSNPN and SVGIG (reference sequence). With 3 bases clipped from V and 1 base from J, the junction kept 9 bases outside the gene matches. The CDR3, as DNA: TGTGCCTGGAGGACCGGGACTACGTATTCCTACGAGCAGTACTTC. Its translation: CAWRTGTTYSYEQYF.

The CDR3 sequence: CASSDRGRGSNQPQHF. CDR3 DNA: TGTGCCAGCAGTGATAGGGGCAGGGGTAGCAATCAGCCCCAGCATTTT. This chain connects TRBV6-8 to TRBJ1-5; possible D gene TRBD1, 6 bases. V was cut by 5 bases and J by 0 bases, with 14 bases left in between. CDR1 is MNHGY and CDR2 is SAAAGT in the germline V gene. The CDR3 spans 16 residues.

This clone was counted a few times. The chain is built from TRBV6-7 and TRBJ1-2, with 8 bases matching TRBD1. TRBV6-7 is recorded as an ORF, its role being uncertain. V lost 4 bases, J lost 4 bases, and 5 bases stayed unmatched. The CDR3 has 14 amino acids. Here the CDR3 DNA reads TGTGCCAGCAGTTTGGGACAGGCTCCCTATGGCTACACCTTC. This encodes CASSLGQAPYGYTF.

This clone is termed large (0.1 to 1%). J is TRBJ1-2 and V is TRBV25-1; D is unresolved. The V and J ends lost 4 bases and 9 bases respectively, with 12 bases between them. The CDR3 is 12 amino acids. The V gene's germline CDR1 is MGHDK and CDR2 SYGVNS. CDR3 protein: CASSVDPLRYTF. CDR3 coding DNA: TGTGCCAGCAGTGTCGACCCGCTCCGCTACACCTTC.

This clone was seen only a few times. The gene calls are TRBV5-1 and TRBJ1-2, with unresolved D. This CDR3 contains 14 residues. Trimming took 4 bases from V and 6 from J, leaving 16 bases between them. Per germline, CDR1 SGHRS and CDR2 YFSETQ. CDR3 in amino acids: CASSPISGLDGYTF. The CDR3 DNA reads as TGCGCCAGCAGCCCTATCTCGGGTTTGGATGGCTACACCTTC.

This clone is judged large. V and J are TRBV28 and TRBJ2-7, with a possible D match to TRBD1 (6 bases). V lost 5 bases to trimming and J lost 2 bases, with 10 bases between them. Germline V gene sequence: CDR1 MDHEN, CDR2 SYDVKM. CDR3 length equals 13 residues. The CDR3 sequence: CASSPDSTYEQYF. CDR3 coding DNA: TGTGCCAGCAGTCCGGACAGTACCTACGAGCAGTACTTC.

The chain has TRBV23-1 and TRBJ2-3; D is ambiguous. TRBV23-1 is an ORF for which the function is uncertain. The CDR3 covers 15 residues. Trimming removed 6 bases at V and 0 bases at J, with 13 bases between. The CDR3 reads CASSQGPGSTDTQYF. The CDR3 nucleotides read TGCGCCAGCAGCCAAGGGCCAGGTAGCACAGATACGCAGTATTTT.

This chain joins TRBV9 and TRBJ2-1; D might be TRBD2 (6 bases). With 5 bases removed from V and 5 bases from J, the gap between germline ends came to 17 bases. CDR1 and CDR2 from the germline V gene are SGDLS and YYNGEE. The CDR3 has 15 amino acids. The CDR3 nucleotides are TGTGCCAGCAGTGGGAGGAGCGGACTTAACAATGAGCAGTTCTTC. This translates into CASSGRSGLNNEQFF.

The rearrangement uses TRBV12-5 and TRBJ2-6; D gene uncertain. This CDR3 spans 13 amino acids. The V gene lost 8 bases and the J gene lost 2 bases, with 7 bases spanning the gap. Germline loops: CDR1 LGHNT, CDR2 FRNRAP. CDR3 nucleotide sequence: TGTGCTAGTAACCGACCTGGGGCCAACGTCCTGACTTTC. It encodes CASNRPGANVLTF.

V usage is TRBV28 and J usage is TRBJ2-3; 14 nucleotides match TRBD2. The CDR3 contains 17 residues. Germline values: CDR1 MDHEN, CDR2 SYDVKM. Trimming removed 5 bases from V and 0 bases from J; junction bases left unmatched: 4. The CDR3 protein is CASSGLAGGGSTDTQYF. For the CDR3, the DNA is TGTGCCAGCAGTGGACTAGCGGGAGGCGGTAGCACAGATACGCAGTATTTT.

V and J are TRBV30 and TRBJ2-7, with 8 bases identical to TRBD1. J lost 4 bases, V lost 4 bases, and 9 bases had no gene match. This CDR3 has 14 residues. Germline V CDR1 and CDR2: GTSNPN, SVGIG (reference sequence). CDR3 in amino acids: CAWNTGTGHYEQYF. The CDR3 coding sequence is TGTGCCTGGAATACCGGGACAGGACATTACGAGCAGTACTTC.

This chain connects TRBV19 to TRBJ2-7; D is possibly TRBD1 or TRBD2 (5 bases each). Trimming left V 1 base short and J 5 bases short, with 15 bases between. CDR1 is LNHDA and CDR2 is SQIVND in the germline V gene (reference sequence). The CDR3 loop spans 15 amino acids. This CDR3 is CASSIADTGVDEQYF. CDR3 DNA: TGTGCCAGTAGTATAGCGGACACCGGGGTCGACGAGCAGTACTTC.

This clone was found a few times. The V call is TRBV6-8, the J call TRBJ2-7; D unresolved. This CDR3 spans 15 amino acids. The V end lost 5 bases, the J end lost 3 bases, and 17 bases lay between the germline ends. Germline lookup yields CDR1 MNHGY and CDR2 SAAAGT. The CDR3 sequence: CASSPLGRADYEQYF. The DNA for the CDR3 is TGTGCCAGCAGTCCCCTAGGACGGGCTGACTACGAGCAGTACTTC.

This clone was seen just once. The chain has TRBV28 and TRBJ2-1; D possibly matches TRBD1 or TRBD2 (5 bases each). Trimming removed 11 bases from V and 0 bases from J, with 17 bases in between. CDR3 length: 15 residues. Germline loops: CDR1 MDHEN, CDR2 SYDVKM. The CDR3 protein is CASQPGPSSYNEQFF. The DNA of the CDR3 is TGTGCCTCTCAACCGGGACCGAGCTCCTACAATGAGCAGTTCTTC.

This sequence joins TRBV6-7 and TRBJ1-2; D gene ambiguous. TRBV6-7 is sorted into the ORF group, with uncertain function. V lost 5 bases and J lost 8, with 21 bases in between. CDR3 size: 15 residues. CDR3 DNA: TGTGCCAGCAGTCGCACCTCAGGAAGGACGGAAGGCTACACCTTC. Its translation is CASSRTSGRTEGYTF.

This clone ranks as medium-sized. CDR3 protein: CASNTPGGFMNTEAFF. The CDR3 DNA reads TGTGCCAGCAACACCCCGGGGGGATTCATGAACACTGAAGCTTTCTTT. The V gene is TRBV11-3, the J gene TRBJ1-1, with D perhaps TRBD1 (5 bases). Germline CDR1 and CDR2: SGHNT and YENEEA. The V gene lost 7 bases and the J gene lost 0 bases, with 18 bases spanning the gap. This CDR3 comprises 16 residues.

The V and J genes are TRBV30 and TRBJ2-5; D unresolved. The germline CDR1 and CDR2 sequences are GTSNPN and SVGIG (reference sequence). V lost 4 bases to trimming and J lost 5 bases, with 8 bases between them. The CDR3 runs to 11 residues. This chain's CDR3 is CAWNVRETQYF. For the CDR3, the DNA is TGTGCCTGGAACGTGAGGGAGACCCAGTACTTC.

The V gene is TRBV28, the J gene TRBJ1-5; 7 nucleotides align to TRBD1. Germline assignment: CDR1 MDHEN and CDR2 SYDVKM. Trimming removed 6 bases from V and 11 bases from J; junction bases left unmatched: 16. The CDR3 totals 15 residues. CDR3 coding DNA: TGTGCCAGCAGGGGCCGGACAGGAATACAATCAGCCCAGCATTTT. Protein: CASRGRTGIQSAQHF.

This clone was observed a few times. The CDR3 sequence is CAWSENRHVNTEAFF. CDR3 DNA sequence: TGTGCCTGGAGCGAGAATAGACATGTGAACACTGAAGCTTTCTTT. The rearrangement links TRBV30 to TRBJ1-1, with D unclear. This CDR3 is built from 15 residues. Trimming removed 3 bases from V and 0 bases from J, with 14 bases in between. Germline lookup yields CDR1 GTSNPN and CDR2 SVGIG (reference sequence). Full variable domain (rest looked up from reference TRBV30 and TRBJ1-1): SQTIHQWPATLVQPVGSPLSLECTVEGTSNPNLYWYRQAAGRGLQLLFYSVGIGQISSEVPQNLSASRPQDRQFILSSKKLLLSDSGFYLCAWSENRHVNTEAFFGQGTRLTVV.

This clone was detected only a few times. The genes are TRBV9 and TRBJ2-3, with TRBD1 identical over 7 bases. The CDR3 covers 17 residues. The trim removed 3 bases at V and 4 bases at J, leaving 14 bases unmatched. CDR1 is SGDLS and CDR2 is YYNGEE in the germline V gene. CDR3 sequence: CASSDGTTGRYADTQYF. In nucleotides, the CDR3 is TGTGCCAGCAGCGATGGAACGACAGGGCGGTATGCAGATACGCAGTATTTT.

DNA for the CDR3: TGTGCCTGGATCGGGCTCCAGGGCAACACCGGGGAGCTGTTTTTT. Its translation is CAWIGLQGNTGELFF. The genes are TRBV30 and TRBJ2-2; D may be TRBD1 (5 bases). V gave up 4 bases and J gave up 2 bases, with 14 bases separating them. The CDR3 totals 15 residues. Per the germline V gene, CDR1 is GTSNPN and CDR2 is SVGIG (reference sequence).

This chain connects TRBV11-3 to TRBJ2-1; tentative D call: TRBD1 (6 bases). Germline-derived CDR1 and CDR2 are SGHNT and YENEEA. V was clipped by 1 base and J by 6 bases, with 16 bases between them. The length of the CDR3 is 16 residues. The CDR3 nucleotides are TGTGCCAGCAGCTTAGTGGGCAGGGGAAATTTCAATGAGCAGTTCTTC. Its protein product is CASSLVGRGNFNEQFF.